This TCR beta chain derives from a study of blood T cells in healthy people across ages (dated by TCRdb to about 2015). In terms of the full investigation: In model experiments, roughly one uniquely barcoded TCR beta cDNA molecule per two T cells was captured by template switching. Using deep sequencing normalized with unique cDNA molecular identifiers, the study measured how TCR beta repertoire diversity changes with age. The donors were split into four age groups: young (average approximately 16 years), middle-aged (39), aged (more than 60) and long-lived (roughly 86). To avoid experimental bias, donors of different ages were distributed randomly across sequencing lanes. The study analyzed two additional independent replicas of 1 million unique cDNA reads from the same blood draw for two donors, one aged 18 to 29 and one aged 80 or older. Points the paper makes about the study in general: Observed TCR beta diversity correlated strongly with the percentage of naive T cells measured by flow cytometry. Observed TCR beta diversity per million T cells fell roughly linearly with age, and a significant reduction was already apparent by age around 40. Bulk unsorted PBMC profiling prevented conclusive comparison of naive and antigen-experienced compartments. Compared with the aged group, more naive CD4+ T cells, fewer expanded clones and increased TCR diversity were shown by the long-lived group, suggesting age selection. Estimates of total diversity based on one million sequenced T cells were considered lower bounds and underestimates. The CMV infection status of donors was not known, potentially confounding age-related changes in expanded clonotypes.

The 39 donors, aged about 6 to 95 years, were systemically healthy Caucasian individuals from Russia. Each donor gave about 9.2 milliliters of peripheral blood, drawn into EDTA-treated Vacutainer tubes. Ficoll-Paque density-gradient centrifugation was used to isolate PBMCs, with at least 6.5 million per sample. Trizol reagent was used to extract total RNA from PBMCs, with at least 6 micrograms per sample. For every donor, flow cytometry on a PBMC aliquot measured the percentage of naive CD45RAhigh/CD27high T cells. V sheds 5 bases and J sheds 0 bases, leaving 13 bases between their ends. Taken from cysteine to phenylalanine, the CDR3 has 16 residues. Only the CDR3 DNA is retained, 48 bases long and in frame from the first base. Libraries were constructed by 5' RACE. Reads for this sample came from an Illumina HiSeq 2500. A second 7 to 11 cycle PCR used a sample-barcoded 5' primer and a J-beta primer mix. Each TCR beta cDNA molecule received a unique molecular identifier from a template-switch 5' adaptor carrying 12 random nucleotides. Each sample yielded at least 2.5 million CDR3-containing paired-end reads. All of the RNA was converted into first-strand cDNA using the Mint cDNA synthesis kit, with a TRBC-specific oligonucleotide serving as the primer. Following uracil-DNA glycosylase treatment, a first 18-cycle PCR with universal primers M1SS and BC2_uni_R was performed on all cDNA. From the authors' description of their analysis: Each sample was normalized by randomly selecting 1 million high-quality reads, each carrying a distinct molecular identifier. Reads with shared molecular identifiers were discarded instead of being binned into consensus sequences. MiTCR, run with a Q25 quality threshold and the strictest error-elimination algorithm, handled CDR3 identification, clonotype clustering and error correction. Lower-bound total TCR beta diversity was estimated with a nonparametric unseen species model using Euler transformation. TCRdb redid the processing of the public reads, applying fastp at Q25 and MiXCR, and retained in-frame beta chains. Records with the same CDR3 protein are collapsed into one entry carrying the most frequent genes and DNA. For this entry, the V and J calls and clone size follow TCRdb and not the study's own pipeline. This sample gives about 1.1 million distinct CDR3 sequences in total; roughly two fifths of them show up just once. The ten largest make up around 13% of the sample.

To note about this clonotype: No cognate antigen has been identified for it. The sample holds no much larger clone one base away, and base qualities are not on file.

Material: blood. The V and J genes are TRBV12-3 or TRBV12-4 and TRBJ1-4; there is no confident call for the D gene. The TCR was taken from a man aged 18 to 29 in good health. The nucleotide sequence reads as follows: TGTGCCAGCAGTCACCCGCGAGGTGCAACTAATGAAAAACTGTTTTTT. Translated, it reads CASSHPRGATNEKLFF.